This entry is about one T cell receptor (beta chain). The sample is drawn from a study of blood T cell repertoires in COVID-19. In the study overall: Samples representing acute and convalescent COVID-19 were sourced from the United States, Italy and Spain. PBMCs, B-cell-depleted T cells, or T cells were the source of the cDNA or gDNA that made up the material.

Original methodology: Estimates of nucleated cell counts were drawn from the amplification of reference gene primers. This table comes from immunoSEQ multiplex PCR, and its TCRdb copy is limited to in-frame clones, with some not included. The V and J calls and the clone size are those of that table, but D and trimming were determined from the DNA. This table holds approximately 68,000 clones, roughly 82% found once. CDR3 size: 14 residues. Germline V gives CDR1 SGHTA, CDR2 FQGNSA. V lost 4 bases and J 4 bases, leaving 13 bases between the germline ends. This TCR derives from an elderly man with active COVID-19. Source material: peripheral blood. This rearrangement joins TRBV7-2 to TRBJ1-1, with unresolved D. The CDR3 reads CASSSPPVFTEAFF. CDR3 in DNA: TGTGCCAGCAGCTCACCGCCAGTTTTCACTGAAGCTTTCTTT.